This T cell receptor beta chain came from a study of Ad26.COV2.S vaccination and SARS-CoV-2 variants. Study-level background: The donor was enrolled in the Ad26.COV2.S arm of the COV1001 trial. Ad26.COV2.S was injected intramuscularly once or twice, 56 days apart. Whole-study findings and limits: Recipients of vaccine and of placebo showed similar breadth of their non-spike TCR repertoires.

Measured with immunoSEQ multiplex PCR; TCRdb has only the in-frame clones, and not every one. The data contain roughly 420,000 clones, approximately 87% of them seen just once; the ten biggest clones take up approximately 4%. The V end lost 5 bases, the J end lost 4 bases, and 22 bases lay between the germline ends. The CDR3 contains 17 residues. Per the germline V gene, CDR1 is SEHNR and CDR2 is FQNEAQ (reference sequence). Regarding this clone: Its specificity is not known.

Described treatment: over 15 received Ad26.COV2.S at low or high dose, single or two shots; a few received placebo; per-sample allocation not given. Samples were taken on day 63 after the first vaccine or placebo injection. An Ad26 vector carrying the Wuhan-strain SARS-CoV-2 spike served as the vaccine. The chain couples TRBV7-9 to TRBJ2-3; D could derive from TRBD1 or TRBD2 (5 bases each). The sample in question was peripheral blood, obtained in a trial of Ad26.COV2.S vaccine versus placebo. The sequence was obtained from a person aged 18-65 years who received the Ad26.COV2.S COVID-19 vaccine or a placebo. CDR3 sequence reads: CASSPGGTARMADTQYF. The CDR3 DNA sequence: TGTGCCAGCAGCCCCGGTGGGACCGCACGGATGGCAGATACGCAGTATTTT.